This is a list of T cell receptor beta chains from one sample in a study of blood T cell repertoires in COVID-19. Sequencing was performed with immunoSEQ multiplex PCR; in TCRdb, only in-frame clones are kept and a portion is missing. The sample lists roughly 70,000 clones; 86% were seen once. Sequencing used peripheral blood. The receptors were sampled from a man between 65 and 80 years old with active COVID-19. Each CDR3 is given with its conserved first and last residue.

CDR3 protein	V gene	J gene
CASSPREGQETQYF	TRBV3-1/TRBV3-2	TRBJ2-5
CSVRRGTGVATEAFF	TRBV29-1	TRBJ1-1
CAWSRGLEAFF	TRBV30	TRBJ1-1
CASSLAPRGGGPQHF	TRBV5-6	TRBJ1-5
CASSIGGAGSSYNEQFF	TRBV19	TRBJ2-1
CASSVPGAAGEFPDTDTQYF	TRBV9	TRBJ2-3
CAWGHTLEQYF	TRBV30	TRBJ2-7
CASSPRDFQRTDTQYF	TRBV5-4	TRBJ2-3
CASTPFPGTDTQYF	TRBV9	TRBJ2-3
CASSIGGTMRETQYF	TRBV19	TRBJ2-5
CASSLPRTSGGEQFF	TRBV7-2	TRBJ2-1
CASLPTGGSGEQYF	TRBV19	TRBJ2-7
CASSLTLGGTGELFF	TRBV7-2	TRBJ2-2
CASSYGQNYGYTF	TRBV6-5	TRBJ1-2
CASSQVASGPVSRGEQFF	TRBV4-1	TRBJ2-1
CASSTGSTDTQYF	TRBV6-5	TRBJ2-3
CASSVLDITYEQYF	TRBV10-1	TRBJ2-7
CASRPDRGRAETQYF	TRBV2	TRBJ2-5
CASTSGEKLFF	TRBV27	TRBJ1-4
CASSPGTSGSRGFF	TRBV9	TRBJ2-1
CASRPNTGGGGFGYTF	TRBV19	TRBJ1-2
CASSPAAGSYEQYF	TRBV6-5	TRBJ2-7
CASRGGSNQPQHF	TRBV28	TRBJ1-5
CATSRDPGVGNTIYF	TRBV15	TRBJ1-3
CASSEGQSSYNSPLHF	TRBV2	TRBJ1-6
CASSEALTGRGRDEQFF	TRBV10-2	TRBJ2-1
CASSPDGQGSNTEAFF	TRBV19	TRBJ1-1
CASSLREWGTGELFF	TRBV3-1/TRBV3-2	TRBJ2-2
CASIGPTSGRATDTQYF	TRBV19	TRBJ2-3
CSANRVHEQYF	TRBV20-1	TRBJ2-7
CASSLALKETQYF	TRBV11-2	TRBJ2-5
CASSEARENQPQHF	TRBV2	TRBJ1-5
CASSYGEAGNTIYF	TRBV6-6	TRBJ1-3
CASSLALASGRADTQYF	TRBV7-2	TRBJ2-3
CASSRTVSRTDTQYF	TRBV5-4	TRBJ2-3
CASSVGGRPYGYTF	TRBV9	TRBJ1-2
CASSLGRGTSGSGDTQYF	TRBV11-2	TRBJ2-3
CASRSGGQETQYF	TRBV11-3	TRBJ2-5
CASSPGLAGASTDTQYF	TRBV5-4	TRBJ2-3
CASRPPSRVSGYTF	TRBV6-5	TRBJ1-2
CASSLGGDEQFF	TRBV12-3/TRBV12-4	TRBJ2-1
CASSSGLAGGPPGELFF	TRBV11-2	TRBJ2-2
CASSYPPSGSRETQYF	TRBV6-6	TRBJ2-5
CASSIAQGLETQYF	TRBV19	TRBJ2-5
CASTSPHRGAGELFF	TRBV27	TRBJ2-2
CASSPRGAGSYEQYF	TRBV9	TRBJ2-7
CASSSLLGGEKLFF	TRBV7-2	TRBJ1-4
CASSPGAESYEQYF	TRBV7-3	TRBJ2-7
CASSLLGTDTQYF	TRBV7-3	TRBJ2-3
CASSPGTEARTSGIFEQYF	TRBV13	TRBJ2-7
CSASVGGGRVYNEQFF	TRBV20-1	TRBJ2-1
CASSRGQGREKLFF	TRBV6-5	TRBJ1-4
CASSSEQGPKFF	TRBV18	TRBJ2-1